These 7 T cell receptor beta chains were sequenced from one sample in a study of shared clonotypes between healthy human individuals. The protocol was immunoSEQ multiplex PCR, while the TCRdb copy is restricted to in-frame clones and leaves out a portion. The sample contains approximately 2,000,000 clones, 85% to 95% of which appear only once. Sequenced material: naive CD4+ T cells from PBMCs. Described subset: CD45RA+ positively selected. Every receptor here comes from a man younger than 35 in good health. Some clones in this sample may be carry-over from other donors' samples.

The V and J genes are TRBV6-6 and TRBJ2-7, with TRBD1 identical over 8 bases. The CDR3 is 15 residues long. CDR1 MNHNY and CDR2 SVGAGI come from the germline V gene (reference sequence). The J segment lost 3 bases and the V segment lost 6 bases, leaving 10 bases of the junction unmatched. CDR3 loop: CASSPGQGSYYEQYF. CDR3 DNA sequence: TGTGCCAGCAGCCCCGGACAGGGCAGCTACTACGAGCAGTACTTC.

The CDR3 sequence is CASSHRDTHSGNTIYF. Here the CDR3 DNA reads TGTGCCAGCAGCCACCGGGACACACACTCTGGAAACACCATATATTTT. The chain has TRBV11-2 and TRBJ1-3; possible D gene TRBD1, 6 bases. V dropped 5 bases and J dropped 0 bases, with 14 bases sitting between them. Germline assignment: CDR1 SGHAT and CDR2 FQNNGV. This CDR3 is built from 16 residues.

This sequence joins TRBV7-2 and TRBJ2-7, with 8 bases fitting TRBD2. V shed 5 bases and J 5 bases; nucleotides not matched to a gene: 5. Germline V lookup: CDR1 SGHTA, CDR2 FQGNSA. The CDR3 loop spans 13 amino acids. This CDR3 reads CASSRRGGNEQYF. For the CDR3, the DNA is TGTGCCAGCAGCCGACGGGGGGGTAACGAGCAGTACTTC.

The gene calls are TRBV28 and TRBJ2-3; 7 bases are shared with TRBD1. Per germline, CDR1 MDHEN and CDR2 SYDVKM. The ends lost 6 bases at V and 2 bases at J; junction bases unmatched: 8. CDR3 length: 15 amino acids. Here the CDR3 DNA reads TGTGCCAGCAGCACCGGGACAGTAAACACAGATACGCAGTATTTT. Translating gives CASSTGTVNTDTQYF. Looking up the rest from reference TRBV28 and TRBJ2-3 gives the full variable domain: DVKVTQSSRYLVKRTGEKVFLECVQDMDHENMFWYRQDPGLGLRLIYFSYDVKMKEKGDIPEGYSVSREKKERFSLILESASTNQTSMYLCASSTGTVNTDTQYFGPGTRLTVL.

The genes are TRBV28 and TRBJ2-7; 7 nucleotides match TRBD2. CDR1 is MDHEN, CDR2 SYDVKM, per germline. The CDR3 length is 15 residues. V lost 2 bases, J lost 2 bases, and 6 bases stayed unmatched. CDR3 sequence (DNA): TGTGCCAGCAGTTTAATCCTAGCGGTGGCCTACGAGCAGTACTTC. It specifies CASSLILAVAYEQYF.

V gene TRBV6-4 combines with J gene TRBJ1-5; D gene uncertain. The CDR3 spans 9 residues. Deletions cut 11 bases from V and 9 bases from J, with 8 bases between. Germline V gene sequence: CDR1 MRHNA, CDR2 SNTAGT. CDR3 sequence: CAPEVPQHF. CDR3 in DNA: TGTGCCCCTGAGGTGCCCCAGCATTTT.

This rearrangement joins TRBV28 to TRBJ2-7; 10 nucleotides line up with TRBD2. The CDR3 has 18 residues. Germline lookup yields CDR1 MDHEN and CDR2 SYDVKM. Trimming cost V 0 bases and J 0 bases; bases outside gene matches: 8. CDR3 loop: CASSLWGGSGRDSYEQYF. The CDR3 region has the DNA TGTGCCAGCAGTTTATGGGGGGGCAGCGGGAGGGACTCCTACGAGCAGTACTTC. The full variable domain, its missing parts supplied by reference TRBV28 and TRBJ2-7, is DVKVTQSSRYLVKRTGEKVFLECVQDMDHENMFWYRQDPGLGLRLIYFSYDVKMKEKGDIPEGYSVSREKKERFSLILESASTNQTSMYLCASSLWGGSGRDSYEQYFGPGTRLTVT.